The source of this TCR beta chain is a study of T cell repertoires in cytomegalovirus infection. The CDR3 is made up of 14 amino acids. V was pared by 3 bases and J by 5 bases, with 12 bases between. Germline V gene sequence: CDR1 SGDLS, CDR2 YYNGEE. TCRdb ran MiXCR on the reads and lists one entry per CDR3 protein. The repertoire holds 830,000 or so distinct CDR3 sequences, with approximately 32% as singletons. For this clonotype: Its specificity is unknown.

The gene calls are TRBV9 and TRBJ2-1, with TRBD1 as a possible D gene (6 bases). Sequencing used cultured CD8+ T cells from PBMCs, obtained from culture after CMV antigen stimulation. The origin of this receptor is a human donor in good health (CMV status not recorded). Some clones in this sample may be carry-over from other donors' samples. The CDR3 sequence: CASSAYRDHNEQFF. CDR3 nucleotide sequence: TGTGCCAGCAGCGCCTACAGGGACCACAATGAGCAGTTCTTC.